A single sample gave rise to the 8 T cell receptor beta chains below, sequenced in a study of blood T cell repertoires in COVID-19. Here immunoSEQ multiplex PCR was the method, and the copy in TCRdb shows in-frame clones only, minus some. Here the sample spans some 220,000 clones, 92% being singletons. Sequenced: peripheral blood. The receptors here all came from a man under 40 with COVID-19, enrolled during active disease.

This clone came up a few times. This sequence joins TRBV18 and TRBJ1-4; a weak D match, TRBD1 (6 bases). Trimming stripped 4 bases from V and 8 bases from J, with 14 bases between. Germline assignment: CDR1 KGHSH and CDR2 LQKENI. The CDR3 is made up of 14 amino acids. This chain's CDR3 is CASSLQGLEEKLFF. The CDR3 region has the DNA TGTGCCAGCTCACTCCAGGGGCTGGAGGAAAAACTGTTTTTT.

The chain has TRBV7-9 and TRBJ1-2; 7 nucleotides agree with TRBD1. With 1 base clipped from V and 0 bases from J, the junction kept 5 bases outside the gene matches. CDR3 length equals 16 residues. Per germline, CDR1 SEHNR and CDR2 FQNEAQ (reference sequence). CDR3 in amino acids: CASSLVSGGTNYGYTF. CDR3 nucleotides: TGTGCCAGCAGCTTAGTTTCAGGGGGTACTAACTATGGCTACACCTTC.

The chain links TRBV9 to TRBJ2-3, with D perhaps matching TRBD1 (6 bases). The CDR3 length is 14 residues. Trimming took off 0 bases at V and 5 bases at J, with 10 bases between the two ends. The germline V gene encodes CDR1 SGDLS and CDR2 YYNGEE. CDR3 DNA: TGTGCCAGCAGCGTAGAGGGGGATGGAGATACGCAGTATTTT. Translating gives CASSVEGDGDTQYF.

The chain is built from TRBV7-9 and TRBJ1-1, with D tentatively TRBD1 (6 bases). This CDR3 spans 12 amino acids. Per the germline V gene, CDR1 is SEHNR and CDR2 is FQNEAQ (reference sequence). V was pared by 4 bases and J by 7 bases, with 10 bases between. The CDR3 protein is CASSSDRDEAFF. Here the CDR3 DNA reads TGTGCCAGCAGCTCGGACAGAGATGAAGCTTTCTTT.

The gene calls are TRBV19 and TRBJ1-1; D ambiguous. Trimming took 7 bases from V and 0 from J, leaving 9 bases between them. There are 13 residues in the CDR3. Germline V gene data show CDR1 as LNHDA and CDR2 as SQIVND (reference sequence). DNA of the CDR3: TGTGCCAGTACCCAGCGCTTGAACACTGAAGCTTTCTTT. It specifies CASTQRLNTEAFF.

This clone was observed a single time. The chain links TRBV3-1 (or the pseudogene TRBV3-2) to TRBJ2-5; 15 bases agree with TRBD2. CDR1 is LGHDT and CDR2 is YNNKEL in the germline V gene (reference sequence). The V gene end was trimmed by 4 bases and the J gene end by 3 bases; junction bases not matched to a gene: 9. This CDR3 region has 18 residues. Written as DNA, the CDR3 is TGTGCCAGCAGCCGGACTAGCGGGGGGGTTGCCCCCAAAGAGACCCAGTACTTC. Translated: CASSRTSGGVAPKETQYF.

The V call is TRBV6-5, the J call TRBJ1-6; TRBD1 matches at 8 bases. V shed 4 bases, J shed 11 bases, and the junction held 1 base outside the gene matches. This CDR3 is built from 12 residues. Looked up from germline, CDR1 is MNHEY and CDR2 is SVGAGI. CDR3 bases: TGTGCCAGCAGTTTACAGGGGGCACCCCTCCACTTT. Translating gives CASSLQGAPLHF.

This clone was counted at least ten times. The chain has TRBV9 and TRBJ1-5, with TRBD1 as a possible D gene (5 bases). CDR3 length: 14 amino acids. Germline CDR1 SGDLS, CDR2 YYNGEE. Trimming removed 4 bases at V and 0 bases at J, with 8 bases between. This chain's CDR3 is CASSKTDSNQPQHF. The CDR3, as DNA: TGTGCCAGCAGCAAGACAGATAGCAATCAGCCCCAGCATTTT.